Listed below are T cell receptor beta chains from one sample, sequenced in a study of T cell responses to AZD1222 COVID-19 vaccine. The assay was immunoSEQ multiplex PCR, and TCRdb's table has in-frame clones only and misses some. The sample lists tens of thousands of clones; about 89% were seen once. The sequencing used peripheral blood, collected 28 days after the second AZD1222 dose. The receptors stem from an adult who received the AZD1222 COVID-19 vaccine. CDR3s include the opening cysteine and the closing phenylalanine or tryptophan. D genes are given only for firm matches. Where a row states a size, it is once, few, many or the class of an expanded clone; other rows omit it.

V gene	clone size	J gene	D gene	CDR3 protein	CDR3 DNA
TRBV19	NA	TRBJ1-5	NA	CASTLRVKGTDQPQHF	TGTGCCAGTACCCTTCGGGTCAAGGGTACGGATCAGCCCCAGCATTTT
TRBV5-1	NA	TRBJ2-1	TRBD2	CASSLEAGALYNEQFF	TGCGCCAGCAGCTTGGAAGCGGGGGCCCTCTACAATGAGCAGTTCTTC
TRBV6-5	many	TRBJ1-1	NA	CASMRSRVKTEAFF	TGTGCCAGCATGAGGTCCAGAGTGAAGACTGAAGCTTTCTTT
TRBV18	NA	TRBJ2-5	NA	CASSLGLQETQYF	TGTGCCAGCTCACTAGGACTACAAGAGACCCAGTACTTC
TRBV18	NA	TRBJ1-1	TRBD1	CASSPQDRDNTEAFF	TGTGCCAGCTCACCCCAGGACAGGGACAACACTGAAGCTTTCTTT
TRBV12-3/TRBV12-4	NA	TRBJ2-5	NA	CASSLLGGETQYF	TGTGCCAGCAGCCTACTAGGGGGAGAGACCCAGTACTTC
TRBV19	NA	TRBJ1-1	NA	CASSIASTRLNTEAFF	TGTGCCAGTAGTATAGCTTCCACCAGATTGAACACTGAAGCTTTCTTT
TRBV24-1	once	TRBJ1-2	TRBD1	CATSDSYRGSDGYTF	TGTGCCACCAGTGATTCCTACAGGGGAAGTGATGGCTACACCTTC
TRBV5-1	NA	TRBJ2-5	TRBD2	CASSYGGYQETQYF	TGCGCCAGCAGCTACGGGGGGTACCAAGAGACCCAGTACTTC
TRBV3-1/TRBV3-2	NA	TRBJ1-4	NA	CASSQGGFEEKLFF	TGTGCCAGCAGCCAAGGGGGTTTCGAGGAAAAACTGTTTTTT
TRBV28	NA	TRBJ2-1	TRBD2	CASSSGLAGGRYNEQFF	TGTGCCAGCAGTTCGGGACTAGCGGGGGGACGATACAATGAGCAGTTCTTC
TRBV10-2	NA	TRBJ1-2	NA	CASSETAASPYGYTF	TGCGCCAGCAGTGAGACAGCCGCATCGCCCTATGGCTACACCTTC
TRBV19	once	TRBJ1-2	NA	CASRLSGEEYGYTF	TGTGCCAGTAGGCTCTCGGGCGAGGAGTATGGCTACACCTTC
TRBV6-1	NA	TRBJ2-7	NA	CASSEVKGTYEQYF	TGTGCCAGCAGTGAAGTAAAAGGAACCTACGAGCAGTACTTC
TRBV3-1/TRBV3-2	NA	TRBJ1-2	NA	CASSQDGEGFTSYGYTF	TGTGCCAGCAGCCAAGATGGGGAGGGTTTTACTAGCTATGGCTACACCTTC
TRBV19	few	TRBJ1-1	NA	CASKLQGGVGAFF	TGTGCCAGTAAATTACAGGGAGGAGTGGGAGCTTTCTTT
TRBV7-9	NA	TRBJ1-2	NA	CASSEGQNNYGYTF	TGTGCCAGCAGCGAGGGACAAAACAACTATGGCTACACCTTC
TRBV5-4	NA	TRBJ2-1	TRBD2	CATRPGGAYNEQFF	TGTGCCACCCGTCCGGGGGGGGCCTACAATGAGCAGTTCTTC
TRBV6-6	NA	TRBJ1-6	TRBD1	CASSSRQGAANSPLHF	TGTGCCAGCAGTTCGAGACAGGGGGCAGCGAATTCACCCCTCCACTTT
TRBV7-8	NA	TRBJ1-4	NA	CASSLGGFNEKLFF	TGTGCCAGCAGCTTAGGGGGTTTCAATGAAAAACTGTTTTTT
TRBV7-9	NA	TRBJ2-1	NA	CASSARSGTGYNEQFF	TGTGCCAGCAGCGCCAGATCCGGGACGGGCTACAATGAGCAGTTCTTC
TRBV30	NA	TRBJ1-3	TRBD1	CAWTTGTGAGNTIYF	TGTGCCTGGACAACCGGGACAGGGGCTGGAAACACCATATATTTT
TRBV7-9	NA	TRBJ1-2	NA	CASSSNSKESGYTF	TGTGCCAGCAGCTCCAACTCAAAAGAGTCTGGCTACACCTTC
TRBV11-2	NA	TRBJ1-2	TRBD1	CASTLDRANGYTF	TGTGCCAGCACTCTTGACAGGGCGAATGGCTACACCTTC
TRBV4-1	NA	TRBJ2-5	TRBD2	CASSQDPAGASETQYF	TGCGCCAGCAGCCAAGATCCAGCGGGGGCCTCAGAGACCCAGTACTTC
TRBV18	NA	TRBJ1-2	NA	CASSADLANYGYTF	TGTGCCAGCTCCGCGGACCTAGCTAACTATGGCTACACCTTC
TRBV21-1	NA	TRBJ2-7	NA	CASSRRDLIYEQYF	TGTGCCAGCAGCAGACGGGATCTCATCTACGAGCAGTACTTC
TRBV18	NA	TRBJ2-2	NA	CASSPQVSSNTGELFF	TGTGCCAGCTCACCACAAGTTTCTTCGAACACCGGGGAGCTGTTTTTT
TRBV10-2	NA	TRBJ2-7	TRBD2	CASSMGLAGAYEQYF	TGCGCCAGCAGTATGGGACTAGCGGGGGCCTACGAGCAGTACTTC
TRBV28	NA	TRBJ1-1	NA	CASMTHMNTEAFF	TGTGCCAGTATGACTCATATGAACACTGAAGCTTTCTTT
TRBV2	NA	TRBJ1-5	NA	CASSGRNQPQHF	TGTGCCAGCAGTGGGAGGAATCAGCCCCAGCATTTT
TRBV11-2	few	TRBJ1-2	NA	CASSLDHGANYGYTF	TGTGCCAGCAGCTTAGATCATGGGGCTAACTATGGCTACACCTTC
TRBV9	NA	TRBJ1-2	TRBD1	CASSVGQGFYGYTF	TGTGCCAGCAGCGTAGGACAGGGATTCTATGGCTACACCTTC
TRBV5-1	NA	TRBJ1-4	TRBD1	CASSLARQGSATNEKLFF	TGCGCCAGCAGCTTGGCCCGACAGGGATCTGCAACTAATGAAAAACTGTTTTTT
TRBV5-4	NA	TRBJ1-2	NA	CASSLADGNYGYTF	TGTGCCAGCAGCTTGGCGGACGGAAACTATGGCTACACCTTC
TRBV29-1	NA	TRBJ1-2	NA	CSVDQGFSGYTF	TGCAGCGTTGACCAGGGGTTCAGCGGCTACACCTTC
TRBV18	NA	TRBJ1-5	NA	CASSPNGRRSNQPQHF	TGTGCCAGCTCACCTAACGGACGGCGATCAAATCAGCCCCAGCATTTT
TRBV29-1	NA	TRBJ2-3	TRBD2	CSVASGAFTDTQYF	TGCAGCGTAGCGAGCGGGGCCTTCACAGATACGCAGTATTTT
TRBV18	NA	TRBJ1-1	NA	CASKPGRDSTEAFF	TGTGCCAGCAAACCAGGGCGGGATTCCACTGAAGCTTTCTTT
TRBV5-1	NA	TRBJ2-7	NA	CASSLGDGTYEQYF	TGCGCCAGCAGCTTAGGGGACGGAACCTACGAGCAGTACTTC
TRBV18	once	TRBJ1-2	TRBD1	CASSPGTGGYGYTF	TGTGCCAGCTCACCCGGGACAGGGGGCTATGGCTACACCTTC
TRBV5-1	NA	TRBJ1-4	NA	CASSSHSGGYEKLFF	TGCGCCAGCAGCTCCCACAGTGGGGGATATGAAAAACTGTTTTTT
TRBV18	NA	TRBJ1-2	TRBD1	CASSLLRDRDYGYTF	TGTGCCAGCTCACTGCTACGGGACAGGGACTATGGCTACACCTTC
TRBV6-6	NA	TRBJ1-5	NA	CASNAGDSNQPQHF	TGTGCCAGCAACGCGGGGGATAGCAATCAGCCCCAGCATTTT
TRBV7-9	NA	TRBJ1-1	NA	CASSARTLGSEAFF	TGTGCCAGCAGCGCCCGGACACTCGGCTCTGAAGCTTTCTTT
TRBV10-3	NA	TRBJ1-2	NA	CAISEPRTDRSGGYTF	TGTGCCATCAGTGAGCCTCGGACGGACCGATCCGGGGGCTACACCTTC
TRBV7-9	NA	TRBJ1-4	NA	CASSPQETNEKLFF	TGTGCCAGCAGCCCCCAGGAAACTAATGAAAAACTGTTTTTT
TRBV19	NA	TRBJ2-1	NA	CASSIDQRRISYNEQFF	TGTGCCAGTAGTATAGATCAACGGCGGATTTCCTACAATGAGCAGTTCTTC
TRBV7-3	NA	TRBJ2-3	TRBD2	CASSLTAGGLLSTDTQYF	TGTGCCAGCAGCTTAACAGCGGGAGGCCTTTTAAGCACAGATACGCAGTATTTT
TRBV28	NA	TRBJ1-5	NA	CASSLRQSNQPQHF	TGTGCCAGCAGTTTAAGGCAGAGCAATCAGCCCCAGCATTTT
TRBV5-1	once	TRBJ2-7	NA	CASRPGPDGYEQYF	TGCGCCAGCCGACCAGGCCCTGATGGGTACGAGCAGTACTTC
TRBV11-2	NA	TRBJ2-1	NA	CASSRGGAGNWINEQFF	TGTGCCAGCAGCCGAGGGGGTGCGGGGAATTGGATCAATGAGCAGTTCTTC
TRBV18	NA	TRBJ1-2	NA	CASSLKGHTGYTF	TGTGCCAGCTCCCTCAAAGGTCACACTGGCTACACCTTC
TRBV27	NA	TRBJ1-1	NA	CASNKWGGMNTEAFF	TGTGCCAGCAACAAATGGGGGGGGATGAACACTGAAGCTTTCTTT
TRBV27	NA	TRBJ1-2	TRBD1	CASSSWTGSGGYTF	TGTGCCAGCAGTTCCTGGACAGGGTCAGGTGGCTACACCTTC
TRBV6-6	NA	TRBJ1-5	NA	CASSHSVIGSWQPQHF	TGTGCCAGCAGTCACTCGGTGATAGGGAGCTGGCAGCCCCAGCATTTT
TRBV11-2	NA	TRBJ2-5	NA	CASSLQETQYF	TGTGCCAGCAGCTTACAAGAGACCCAGTACTTC